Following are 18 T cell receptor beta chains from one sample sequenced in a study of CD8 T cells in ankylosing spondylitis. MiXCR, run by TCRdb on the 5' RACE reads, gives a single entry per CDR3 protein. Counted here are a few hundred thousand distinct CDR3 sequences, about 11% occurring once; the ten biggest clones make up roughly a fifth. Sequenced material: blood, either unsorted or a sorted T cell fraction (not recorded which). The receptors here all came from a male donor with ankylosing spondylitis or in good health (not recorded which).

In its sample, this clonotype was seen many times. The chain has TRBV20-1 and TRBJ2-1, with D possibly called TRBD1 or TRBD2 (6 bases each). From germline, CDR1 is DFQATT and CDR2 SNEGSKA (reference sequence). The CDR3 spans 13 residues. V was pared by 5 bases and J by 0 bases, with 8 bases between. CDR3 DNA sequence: TGCAGTGCTGAGGGGGGCTCCTACAATGAGCAGTTCTTC. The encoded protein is CSAEGGSYNEQFF.

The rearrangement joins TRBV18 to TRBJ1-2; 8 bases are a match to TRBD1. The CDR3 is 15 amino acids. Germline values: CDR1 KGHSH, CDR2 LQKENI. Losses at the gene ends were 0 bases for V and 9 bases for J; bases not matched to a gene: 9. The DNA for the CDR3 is TGTGCCAGCTCACCACCAGACAGGGGCGCGACGAGCTACACCTTC. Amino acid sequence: CASSPPDRGATSYTF. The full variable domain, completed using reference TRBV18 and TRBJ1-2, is NAGVMQNPRHLVRRRGQEARLRCSPMKGHSHVYWYRQLPEEGLKFMVYLQKENIIDESGMPKERFSAEFPKEGPSILRIQQVVRGDSAAYFCASSPPDRGATSYTFGSGTRLTVV.

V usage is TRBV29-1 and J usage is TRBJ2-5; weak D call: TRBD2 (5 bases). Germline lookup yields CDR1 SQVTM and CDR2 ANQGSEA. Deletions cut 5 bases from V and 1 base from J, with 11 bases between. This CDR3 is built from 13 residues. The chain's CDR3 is CSVWQRIQETQYF. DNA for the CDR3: TGCAGCGTTTGGCAGCGGATCCAAGAGACCCAGTACTTC.

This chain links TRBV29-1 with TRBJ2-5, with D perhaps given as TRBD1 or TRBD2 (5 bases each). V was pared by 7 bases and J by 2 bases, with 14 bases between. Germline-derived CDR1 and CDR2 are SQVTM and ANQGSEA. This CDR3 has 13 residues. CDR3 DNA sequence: TGCAGCGCTGGGGGTCTGAAACAAGAGACCCAGTACTTC. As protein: CSAGGLKQETQYF.

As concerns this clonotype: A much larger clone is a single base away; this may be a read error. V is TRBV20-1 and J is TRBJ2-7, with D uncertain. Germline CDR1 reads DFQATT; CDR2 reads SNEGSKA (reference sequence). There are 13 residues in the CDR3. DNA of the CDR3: TGCAGTGCTAGTGGTGGCAGCTCCTACGAGCAGGACTTC. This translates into CSASGGSSYEQDF.

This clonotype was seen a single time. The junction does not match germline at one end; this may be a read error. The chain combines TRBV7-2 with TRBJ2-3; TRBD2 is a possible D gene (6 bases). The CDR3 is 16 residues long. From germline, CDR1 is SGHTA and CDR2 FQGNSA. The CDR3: CASSLAGVGGTDMQYF. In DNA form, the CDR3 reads TGTGCCAGCAGCTTAGCCGGCGTGGGGGGTACAGATATGCAGTATTTT. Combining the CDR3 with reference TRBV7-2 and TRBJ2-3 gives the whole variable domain GAGVSQSPSNKVTEKGKDVELRCDPISGHTALYWYRQSLGQGLEFLIYFQGNSAPDKSGLPSDRFSAERTGGSVSTLTIQRTQQEDSAVYLCASSLAGVGGTDMQYFGPGTRLTVL.

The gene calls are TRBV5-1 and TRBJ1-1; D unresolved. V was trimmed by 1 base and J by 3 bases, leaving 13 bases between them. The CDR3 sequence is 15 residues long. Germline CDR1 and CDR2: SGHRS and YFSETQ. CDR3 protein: CASSLNRAAYTEAFF. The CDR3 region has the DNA TGCGCCAGCAGCTTGAATAGGGCCGCGTACACTGAAGCTTTCTTT. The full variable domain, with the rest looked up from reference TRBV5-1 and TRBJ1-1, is KAGVTQTPRYLIKTRGQQVTLSCSPISGHRSVSWYQQTPGQGLQFLFEYFSETQRNKGNFPGRFSGRQFSNSRSEMNVSTLELGDSALYLCASSLNRAAYTEAFFGQGTRLTVV.

The CDR3, as DNA: TGCGCCAGCAGCCCCGGACCAGATCGGCGAGAGACCCAGTACTTC. Translated: CASSPGPDRRETQYF. The chain has TRBV5-1 and TRBJ2-5; the D is unclear. Germline loops: CDR1 SGHRS, CDR2 YFSETQ. V was cut by 4 bases and J by 4 bases, with 17 bases left in between. The CDR3 consists of 15 residues.

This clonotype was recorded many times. CDR3 DNA sequence: TGTGCCAGCAGTTTAGGCGGACCTCAGGGGCTAGCGGGCTTTAGAAGTACGCAGTATTTT. Its protein is CASSLGGPQGLAGFRSTQYF. This chain uses TRBV12-3 or TRBV12-4 with TRBJ2-3, with 8 bases identical to TRBD2. V shed 1 base, J shed 8 bases, and the junction held 23 bases outside the gene matches. This CDR3 region has 20 residues.

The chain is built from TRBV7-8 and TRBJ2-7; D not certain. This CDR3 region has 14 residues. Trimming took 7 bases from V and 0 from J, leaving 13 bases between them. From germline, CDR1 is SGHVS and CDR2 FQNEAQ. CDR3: CASTPLGGSYEQYF. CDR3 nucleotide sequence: TGTGCCAGCACTCCCCTGGGCGGCTCCTACGAGCAGTACTTC. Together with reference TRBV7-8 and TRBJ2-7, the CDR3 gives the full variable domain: GAGVSQSPRYKVAKRGQDVALRCDPISGHVSLFWYQQALGQGPEFLTYFQNEAQLDKSGLPSDRFFAERPEGSVSTLKIQRTQQEDSAVYLCASTPLGGSYEQYFGPGTRLTVT.

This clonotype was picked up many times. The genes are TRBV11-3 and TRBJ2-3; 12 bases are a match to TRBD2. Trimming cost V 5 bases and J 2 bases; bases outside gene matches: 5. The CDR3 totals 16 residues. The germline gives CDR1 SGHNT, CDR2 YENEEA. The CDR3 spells CASSPRTSGNTDTQYF. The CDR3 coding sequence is TGTGCCAGCAGCCCACGGACTAGCGGGAACACAGATACGCAGTATTTT.

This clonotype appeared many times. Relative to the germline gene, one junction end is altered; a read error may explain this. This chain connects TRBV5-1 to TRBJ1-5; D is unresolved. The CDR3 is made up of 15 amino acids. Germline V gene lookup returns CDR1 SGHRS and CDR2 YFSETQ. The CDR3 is CASSLEDASTQPQHF. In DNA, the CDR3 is TGCGCCAGCAGCTTGGAGGACGCGAGCACTCAGCCCCAGCATTTT. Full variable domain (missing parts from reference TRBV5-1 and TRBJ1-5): KAGVTQTPRYLIKTRGQQVTLSCSPISGHRSVSWYQQTPGQGLQFLFEYFSETQRNKGNFPGRFSGRQFSNSRSEMNVSTLELGDSALYLCASSLEDASTQPQHFGDGTRLSIL.

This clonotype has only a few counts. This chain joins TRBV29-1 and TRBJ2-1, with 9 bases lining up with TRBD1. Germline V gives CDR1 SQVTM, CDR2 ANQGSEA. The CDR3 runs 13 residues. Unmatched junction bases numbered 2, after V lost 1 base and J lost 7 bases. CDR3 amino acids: CSVEATGGNEQFF. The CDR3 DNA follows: TGCAGCGTTGAAGCGACAGGGGGGAATGAGCAGTTCTTC.

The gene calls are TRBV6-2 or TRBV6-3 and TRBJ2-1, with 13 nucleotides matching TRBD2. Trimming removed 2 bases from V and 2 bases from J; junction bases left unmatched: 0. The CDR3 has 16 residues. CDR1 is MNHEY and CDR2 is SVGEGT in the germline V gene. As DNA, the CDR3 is TGTGCCAGCAGTTACGGGACTAGCGGGGCCTACAATGAGCAGTTCTTC. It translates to CASSYGTSGAYNEQFF.

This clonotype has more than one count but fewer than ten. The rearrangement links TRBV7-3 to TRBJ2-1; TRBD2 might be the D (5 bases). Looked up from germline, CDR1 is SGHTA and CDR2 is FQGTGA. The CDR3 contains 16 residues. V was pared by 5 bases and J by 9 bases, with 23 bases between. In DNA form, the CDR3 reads TGTGCCAGCAGCCCCCACGTCGGGGTGGGTCAGGTTGAGCAGTTCTTC. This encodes CASSPHVGVGQVEQFF.

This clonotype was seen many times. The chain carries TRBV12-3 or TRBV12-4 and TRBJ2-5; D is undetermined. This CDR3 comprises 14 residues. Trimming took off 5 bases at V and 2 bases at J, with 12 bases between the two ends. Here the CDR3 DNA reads TGTGCCAGCAGTGAAGTGGCTAAGCAAGAGACCCAGTACTTC. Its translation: CASSEVAKQETQYF.

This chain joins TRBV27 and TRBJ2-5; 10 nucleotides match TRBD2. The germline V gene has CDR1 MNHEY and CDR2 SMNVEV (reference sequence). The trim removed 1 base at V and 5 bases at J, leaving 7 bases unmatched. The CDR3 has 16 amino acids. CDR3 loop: CASSLLAGGPGETQYF. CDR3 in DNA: TGTGCCAGCAGTTTATTAGCGGGGGGACCGGGGGAGACCCAGTACTTC.

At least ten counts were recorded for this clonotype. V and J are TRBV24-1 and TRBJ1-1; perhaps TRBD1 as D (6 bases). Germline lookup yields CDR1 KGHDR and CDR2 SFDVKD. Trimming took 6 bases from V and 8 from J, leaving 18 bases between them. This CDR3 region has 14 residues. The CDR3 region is CATSRTGSMSEAFF. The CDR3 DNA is TGTGCCACCAGTCGTACAGGGTCGATGTCCGAAGCTTTCTTT.